These 2 T cell receptor beta chains originate from one sample sequenced in a study of blood T cell repertoires in COVID-19 (TCRdb year 2020). The method was the immunoSEQ multiplex PCR assay. The clones in this table, taken by TCRdb from immuneACCESS, are in-frame only. Not every clone is retained; where verified, under half of the shortfall comes from an unresolved V gene, and the cause of the rest is unknown. In this sample the table shows fewer than 300,000 clones, about 68% of which occur a single time. The top ten clones comprise 2.5% to 4% of the sample. The specimen was peripheral blood. The receptors stem from a woman of 80 years or more with acute or convalescent COVID-19.

The CDR3 sequence is CASSETGGASFGQPQHF. The DNA for the CDR3 is TGTGCCAGCAGTGAAACAGGGGGCGCTTCATTCGGTCAGCCCCAGCATTTT. This chain uses TRBV2 with TRBJ1-5, with 9 bases lining up with TRBD1. The V gene end was trimmed by 2 bases and the J gene end by 6 bases; junction bases not matched to a gene: 11. This CDR3 is built from 17 residues. CDR1 SNHLY and CDR2 FYNNEI come from the germline V gene.

The rearrangement links TRBV19 to TRBJ1-5; D might be TRBD1 (5 bases). Germline loops: CDR1 LNHDA, CDR2 SQIVND (reference sequence). The CDR3 runs to 15 residues. V dropped 6 bases and J dropped 1 base, with 13 bases sitting between them. CDR3: CASRESRASNQPQHF. The DNA for the CDR3 is TGTGCCAGTAGAGAATCCAGGGCGAGCAATCAGCCCCAGCATTTT.